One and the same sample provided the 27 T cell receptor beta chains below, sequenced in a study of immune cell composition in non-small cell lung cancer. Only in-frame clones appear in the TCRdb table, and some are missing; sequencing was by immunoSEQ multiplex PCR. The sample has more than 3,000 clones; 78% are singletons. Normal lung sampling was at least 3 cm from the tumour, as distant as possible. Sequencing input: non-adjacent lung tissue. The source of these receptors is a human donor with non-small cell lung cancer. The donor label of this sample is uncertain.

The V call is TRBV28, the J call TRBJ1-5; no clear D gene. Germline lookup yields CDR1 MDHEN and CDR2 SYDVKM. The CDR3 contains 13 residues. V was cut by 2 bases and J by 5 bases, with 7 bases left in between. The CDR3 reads CASSLVGDQPQHF. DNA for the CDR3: TGTGCCAGCAGTTTAGTCGGGGATCAGCCCCAGCATTTT.

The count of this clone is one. The CDR3 protein is CASARDRGETQYF. As DNA, the CDR3 is TGTGCCAGCGCCCGGGACAGGGGAGAGACCCAGTACTTC. The V and J genes are TRBV6-4 and TRBJ2-5; 10 bases are shared with TRBD1. The CDR3 contains 13 residues. Germline lookup yields CDR1 MRHNA and CDR2 SNTAGT. The V segment lost 8 bases and the J segment 4 bases; nucleotides outside the gene matches: 4.

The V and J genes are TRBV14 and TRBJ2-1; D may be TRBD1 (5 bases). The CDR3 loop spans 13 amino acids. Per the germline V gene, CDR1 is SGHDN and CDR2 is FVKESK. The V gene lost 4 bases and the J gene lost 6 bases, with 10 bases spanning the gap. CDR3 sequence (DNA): TGTGCCAGCAGCCCTCAGGGTGGCAATGAGCAGTTCTTC. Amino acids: CASSPQGGNEQFF. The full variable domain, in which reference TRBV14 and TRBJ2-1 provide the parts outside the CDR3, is EAGVTQFPSHSVIEKGQTVTLRCDPISGHDNLYWYRRVMGKEIKFLLHFVKESKQDESGMPNNRFLAERTGGTYSTLKVQPAELEDSGVYFCASSPQGGNEQFFGPGTRLTVL.

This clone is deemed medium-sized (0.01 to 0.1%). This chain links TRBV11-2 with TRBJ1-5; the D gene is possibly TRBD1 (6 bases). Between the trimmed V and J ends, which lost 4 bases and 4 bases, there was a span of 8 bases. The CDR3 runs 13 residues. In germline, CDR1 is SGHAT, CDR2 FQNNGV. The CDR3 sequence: CASSSDRNQPQHF. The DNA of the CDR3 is TGTGCCAGCAGCTCTGACAGGAATCAGCCCCAGCATTTT.

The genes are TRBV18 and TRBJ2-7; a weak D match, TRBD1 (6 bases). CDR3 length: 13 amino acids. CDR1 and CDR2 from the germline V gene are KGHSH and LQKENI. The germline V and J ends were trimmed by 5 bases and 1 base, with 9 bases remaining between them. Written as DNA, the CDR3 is TGTGCCAGCTCATCCGGGACATCCTACGAGCAGTACTTC. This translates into CASSSGTSYEQYF.

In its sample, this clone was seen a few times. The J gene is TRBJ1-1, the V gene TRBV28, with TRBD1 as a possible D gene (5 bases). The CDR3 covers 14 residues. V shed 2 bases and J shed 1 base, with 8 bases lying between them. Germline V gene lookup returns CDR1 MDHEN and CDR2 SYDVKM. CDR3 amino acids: CASSLSGGNTEAFF. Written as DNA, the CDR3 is TGTGCCAGCAGTTTAAGCGGGGGGAACACTGAAGCTTTCTTT.

In nucleotides, the CDR3 is TGTGCCAGTAAGATTGGGACAGGGACCACCGGGGAGCTGTTTTTT. It is translated as CASKIGTGTTGELFF. The chain combines TRBV27 with TRBJ2-2, with TRBD1 matching 9 bases. The germline V gene encodes CDR1 MNHEY and CDR2 SMNVEV (reference sequence). The CDR3 is 15 amino acids. V was pared by 9 bases and J by 4 bases, with 9 bases of the junction left unmatched.

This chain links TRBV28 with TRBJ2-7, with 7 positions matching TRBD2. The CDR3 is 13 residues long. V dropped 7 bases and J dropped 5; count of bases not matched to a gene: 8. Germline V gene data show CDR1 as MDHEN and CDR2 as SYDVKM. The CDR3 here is CASTPGTTNEQYF. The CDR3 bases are TGTGCCAGCACCCCCGGGACTACGAACGAGCAGTACTTC.

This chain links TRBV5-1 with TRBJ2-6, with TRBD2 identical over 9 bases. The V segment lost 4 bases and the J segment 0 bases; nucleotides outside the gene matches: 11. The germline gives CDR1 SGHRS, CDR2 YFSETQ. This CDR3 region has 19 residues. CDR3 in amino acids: CASSPPRLAESSGANVLTF. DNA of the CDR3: TGCGCCAGCAGCCCCCCCAGACTAGCGGAGAGCTCTGGGGCCAACGTCCTGACTTTC.

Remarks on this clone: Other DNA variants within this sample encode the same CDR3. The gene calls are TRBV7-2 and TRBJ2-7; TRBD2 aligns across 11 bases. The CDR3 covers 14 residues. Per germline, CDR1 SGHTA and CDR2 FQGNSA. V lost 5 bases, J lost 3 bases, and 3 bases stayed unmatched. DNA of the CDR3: TGTGCCAGCAGCCCCGGACTAGCGGGCTACGAGCAGTACTTC. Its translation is CASSPGLAGYEQYF. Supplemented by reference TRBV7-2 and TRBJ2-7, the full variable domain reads GAGVSQSPSNKVTEKGKDVELRCDPISGHTALYWYRQSLGQGLEFLIYFQGNSAPDKSGLPSDRFSAERTGGSVSTLTIQRTQQEDSAVYLCASSPGLAGYEQYFGPGTRLTVT.

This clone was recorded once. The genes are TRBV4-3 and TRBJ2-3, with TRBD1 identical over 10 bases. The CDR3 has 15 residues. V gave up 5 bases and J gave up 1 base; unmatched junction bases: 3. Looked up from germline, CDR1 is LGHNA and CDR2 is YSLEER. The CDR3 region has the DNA TGCGCCAGCAGCTACGGGACAGGGGGCACAGATACGCAGTATTTT. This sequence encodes CASSYGTGGTDTQYF.

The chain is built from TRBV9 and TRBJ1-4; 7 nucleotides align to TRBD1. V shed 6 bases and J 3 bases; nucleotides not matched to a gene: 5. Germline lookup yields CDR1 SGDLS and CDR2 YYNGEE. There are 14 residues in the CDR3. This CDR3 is CASTPGQSNEKLFF. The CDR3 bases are TGTGCCAGCACCCCGGGACAGTCTAATGAAAAACTGTTTTTT.

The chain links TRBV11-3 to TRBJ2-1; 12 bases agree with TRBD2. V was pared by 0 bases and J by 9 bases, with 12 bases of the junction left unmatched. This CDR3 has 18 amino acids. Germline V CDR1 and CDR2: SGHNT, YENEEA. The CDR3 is CASSLDGVASGRAGEQFF. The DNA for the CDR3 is TGTGCCAGCAGCTTAGATGGCGTCGCTAGCGGGAGGGCGGGTGAGCAGTTCTTC.

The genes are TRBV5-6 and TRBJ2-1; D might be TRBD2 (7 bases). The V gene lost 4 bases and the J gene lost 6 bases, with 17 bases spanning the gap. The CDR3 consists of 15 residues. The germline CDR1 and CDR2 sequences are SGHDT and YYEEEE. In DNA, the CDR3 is TGTGCCAGCAGCCGCGGGGGAGGGGGGGTCAATGAGCAGTTCTTC. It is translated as CASSRGGGGVNEQFF.

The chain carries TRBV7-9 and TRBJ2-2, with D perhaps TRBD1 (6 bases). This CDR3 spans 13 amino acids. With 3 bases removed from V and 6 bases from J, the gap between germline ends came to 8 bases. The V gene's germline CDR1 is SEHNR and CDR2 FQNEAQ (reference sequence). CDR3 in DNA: TGTGCCAGCAGCTTTACAGGGCCCGGGGAGCTGTTTTTT. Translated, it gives CASSFTGPGELFF.

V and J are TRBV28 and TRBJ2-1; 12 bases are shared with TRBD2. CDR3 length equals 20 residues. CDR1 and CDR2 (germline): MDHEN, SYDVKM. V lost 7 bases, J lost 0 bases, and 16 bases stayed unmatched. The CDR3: CASTSGLAGNWRDSYNEQFF. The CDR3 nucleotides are TGTGCCAGCACCTCTGGACTAGCGGGGAACTGGCGTGACTCCTACAATGAGCAGTTCTTC.

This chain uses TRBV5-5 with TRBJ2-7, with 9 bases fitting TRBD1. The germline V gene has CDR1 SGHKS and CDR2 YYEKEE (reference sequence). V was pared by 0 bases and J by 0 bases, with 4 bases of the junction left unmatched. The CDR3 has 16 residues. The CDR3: CASSLGGTGISYEQYF. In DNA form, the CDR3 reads TGTGCCAGCAGCTTGGGTGGGACAGGGATCTCCTACGAGCAGTACTTC.

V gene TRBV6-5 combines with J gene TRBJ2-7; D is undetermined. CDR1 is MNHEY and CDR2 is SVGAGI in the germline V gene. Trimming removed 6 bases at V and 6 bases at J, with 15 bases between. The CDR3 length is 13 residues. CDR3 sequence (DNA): TGTGCCAGCAGCCGGATACAGAACCGCGAGCAGTACTTC. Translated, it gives CASSRIQNREQYF.

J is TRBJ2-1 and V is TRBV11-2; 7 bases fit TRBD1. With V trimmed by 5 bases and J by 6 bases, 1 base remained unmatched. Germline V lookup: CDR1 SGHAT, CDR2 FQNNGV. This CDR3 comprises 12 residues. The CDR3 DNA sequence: TGTGCCAGCAGCGGGACAGTCAATGAGCAGTTCTTC. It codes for CASSGTVNEQFF.

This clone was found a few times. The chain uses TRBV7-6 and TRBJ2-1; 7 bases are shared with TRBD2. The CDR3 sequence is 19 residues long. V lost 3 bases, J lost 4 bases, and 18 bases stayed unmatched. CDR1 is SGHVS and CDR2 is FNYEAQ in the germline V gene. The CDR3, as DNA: TGTGCCAGCAGCTTCTCCTACCCCTCTAGCGGAGGCAGATACAATGAGCAGTTCTTC. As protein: CASSFSYPSSGGRYNEQFF.

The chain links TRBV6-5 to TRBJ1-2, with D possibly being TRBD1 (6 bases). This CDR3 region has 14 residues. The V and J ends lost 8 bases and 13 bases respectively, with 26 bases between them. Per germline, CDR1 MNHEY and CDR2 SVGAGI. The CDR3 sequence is CASGGGGGIDGGTF. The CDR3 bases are TGTGCCAGCGGGGGAGGGGGAGGGATAGACGGCGGCACCTTC.

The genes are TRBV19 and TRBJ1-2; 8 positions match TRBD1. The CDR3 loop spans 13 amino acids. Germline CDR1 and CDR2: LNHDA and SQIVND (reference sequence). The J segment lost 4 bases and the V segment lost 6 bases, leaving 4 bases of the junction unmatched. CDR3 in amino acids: CASSQQGGYGYTF. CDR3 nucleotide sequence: TGTGCCAGTAGCCAACAGGGGGGCTATGGCTACACCTTC.

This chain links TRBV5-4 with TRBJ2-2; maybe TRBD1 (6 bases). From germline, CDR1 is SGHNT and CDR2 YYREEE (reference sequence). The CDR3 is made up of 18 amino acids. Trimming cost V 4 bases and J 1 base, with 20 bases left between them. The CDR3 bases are TGTGCCAGCAGCCCCTTCCCCCACACACAGGGGAACACCGGGGAGCTGTTTTTT. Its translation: CASSPFPHTQGNTGELFF.

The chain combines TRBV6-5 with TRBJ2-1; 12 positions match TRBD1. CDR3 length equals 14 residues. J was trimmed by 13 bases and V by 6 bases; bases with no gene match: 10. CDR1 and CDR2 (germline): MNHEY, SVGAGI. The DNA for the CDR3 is TGTGCCAGCAGCCAGCGAGGGACAGGGGGCGCTCAGTTCTTC. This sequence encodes CASSQRGTGGAQFF.

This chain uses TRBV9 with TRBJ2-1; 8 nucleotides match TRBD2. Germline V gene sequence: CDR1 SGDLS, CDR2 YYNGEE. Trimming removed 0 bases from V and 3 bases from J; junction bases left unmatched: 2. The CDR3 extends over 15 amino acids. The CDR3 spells CASSVAGRGYNEQFF. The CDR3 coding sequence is TGTGCCAGCAGCGTAGCCGGGAGGGGCTACAATGAGCAGTTCTTC.

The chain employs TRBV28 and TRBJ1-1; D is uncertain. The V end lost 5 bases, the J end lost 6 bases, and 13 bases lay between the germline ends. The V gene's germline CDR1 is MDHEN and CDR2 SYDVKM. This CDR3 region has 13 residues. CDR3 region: CASSPPRGAEAFF. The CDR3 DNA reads TGTGCCAGCAGTCCTCCCCGGGGTGCTGAAGCTTTCTTT. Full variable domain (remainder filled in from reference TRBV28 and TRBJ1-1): DVKVTQSSRYLVKRTGEKVFLECVQDMDHENMFWYRQDPGLGLRLIYFSYDVKMKEKGDIPEGYSVSREKKERFSLILESASTNQTSMYLCASSPPRGAEAFFGQGTRLTVV.

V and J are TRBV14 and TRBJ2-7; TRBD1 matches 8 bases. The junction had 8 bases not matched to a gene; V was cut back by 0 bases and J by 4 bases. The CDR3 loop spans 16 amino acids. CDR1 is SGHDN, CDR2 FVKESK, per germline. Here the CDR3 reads CASSQDLGQGAYEQYF. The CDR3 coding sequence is TGTGCCAGCAGCCAAGACCTGGGGCAGGGGGCTTACGAGCAGTACTTC.